The 23 T cell receptor beta chains below all came from one sample that was sequenced in a study of blood T cell repertoires in COVID-19. Only in-frame clones appear in the TCRdb table, and some are missing; sequencing was by immunoSEQ multiplex PCR. The table records over 200,000 clones, about 90% of them present only once. Sequences were obtained from peripheral blood. These receptors were taken from a man aged 35-49 years with active or convalescent COVID-19.

V is TRBV29-1 and J is TRBJ2-3, with D perhaps TRBD2 (6 bases). CDR3 length equals 13 residues. Germline CDR1 reads SQVTM; CDR2 reads ANQGSEA. The V gene lost 6 bases and the J gene lost 3 bases, with 13 bases spanning the gap. This CDR3 reads CSVTGLETDTQYF. CDR3 nucleotide sequence: TGCAGCGTCACGGGACTTGAGACAGATACGCAGTATTTT.

This chain joins TRBV19 and TRBJ1-5; D is possibly TRBD1 (6 bases). This CDR3 is 15 amino acids long. Germline CDR1 is LNHDA and CDR2 is SQIVND (reference sequence). Trimming stripped 8 bases from V and 1 base from J, with 15 bases between. CDR3 amino acids: CASSQRDISNQPQHF. DNA of the CDR3: TGTGCCAGTTCACAACGGGACATAAGCAATCAGCCCCAGCATTTT.

This chain uses TRBV27 with TRBJ1-1; 8 bases agree with TRBD1. Germline V gene lookup returns CDR1 MNHEY and CDR2 SMNVEV (reference sequence). Trimming cost V 6 bases and J 3 bases; bases outside gene matches: 12. This CDR3 spans 16 amino acids. CDR3 in amino acids: CASSHAPGGSDTEAFF. The CDR3 DNA follows: TGTGCCAGCAGCCATGCACCAGGGGGCTCGGACACTGAAGCTTTCTTT.

This chain joins TRBV19 and TRBJ2-2; D remains unclear. The CDR3 totals 14 residues. V was pared by 8 bases and J by 0 bases, with 10 bases between. Per the germline V gene, CDR1 is LNHDA and CDR2 is SQIVND (reference sequence). DNA of the CDR3: TGTGCCAGTGATAGCCGGACGAACACCGGGGAGCTGTTTTTT. Its protein product is CASDSRTNTGELFF.

This clone appeared once. DNA of the CDR3: TGTGCCAGCAGTTCCCGGACAGGAACCCATCATCAGCCCCAGCATTTT. Translation: CASSSRTGTHHQPQHF. The V gene is TRBV27, the J gene TRBJ1-5, with 7 bases that match TRBD1. Germline CDR1 reads MNHEY; CDR2 reads SMNVEV (reference sequence). This CDR3 comprises 16 residues. V gave up 4 bases and J gave up 5 bases; unmatched junction bases: 11.

V usage is TRBV27 and J usage is TRBJ2-5; 12 bases fit TRBD2. The V gene's germline CDR1 is MNHEY and CDR2 SMNVEV (reference sequence). V was pared by 1 base and J by 5 bases, with 14 bases of the junction left unmatched. The CDR3 contains 19 residues. CDR3 DNA sequence: TGTGCCAGCAGTTTATTACCCCAAGGACTAGCGGGGTCAGGGGAGACCCAGTACTTC. Its protein is CASSLLPQGLAGSGETQYF.

The chain carries TRBV7-9 and TRBJ2-1, with 7 positions matching TRBD2. CDR1 and CDR2 from the germline V gene are SEHNR and FQNEAQ (reference sequence). With 3 bases clipped from V and 0 bases from J, the junction kept 5 bases outside the gene matches. The CDR3 runs 16 residues. The DNA of the CDR3 is TGTGCCAGCAGCTTGGGTCAGCGGGGCTCCTACAATGAGCAGTTCTTC. As protein: CASSLGQRGSYNEQFF. Based on the CDR3 plus reference TRBV7-9 and TRBJ2-1, the full variable domain is DTGVSQNPRHKITKRGQNVTFRCDPISEHNRLYWYRQTLGQGPEFLTYFQNEAQLEKSRLLSDRFSAERPKGSFSTLEIQRTEQGDSAMYLCASSLGQRGSYNEQFFGPGTRLTVL.

This chain links TRBV28 with TRBJ1-1; perhaps TRBD1 as D (5 bases). Trimming shortened V by 8 bases and J by 5 bases, and 21 bases separated the two germline ends. This CDR3 is built from 15 residues. Looked up from germline, CDR1 is MDHEN and CDR2 is SYDVKM. The CDR3, as DNA: TGTGCCAGCCGGAGCCCTTCCGGGCAGGGAACTGAAGCTTTCTTT. Residues: CASRSPSGQGTEAFF.

V is TRBV14 and J is TRBJ2-7; D ambiguous. Deletions cut 10 bases from V and 0 bases from J, with 10 bases between. The CDR3 runs 12 residues. Germline V gives CDR1 SGHDN, CDR2 FVKESK. The CDR3 nucleotides read TGTGCCAACTATAGGAGCTCCTACGAGCAGTACTTC. Translated: CANYRSSYEQYF.

This clone was counted a few times. This chain joins TRBV10-3 and TRBJ2-1, with TRBD1 identical over 8 bases. The CDR3 contains 17 residues. Germline V gene data show CDR1 as ENHRY and CDR2 as SYGVKD. The V gene end was trimmed by 3 bases and the J gene end by 2 bases; junction bases not matched to a gene: 9. CDR3 nucleotide sequence: TGTGCCATCAGTGATAGAGACAGGGGATTCGCCTACAATGAGCAGTTCTTC. This encodes CAISDRDRGFAYNEQFF.

This chain joins TRBV7-2 and TRBJ1-2; 8 bases are shared with TRBD1. V lost 5 bases and J lost 7; bases outside the gene matches: 12. CDR3 length: 15 amino acids. The germline gives CDR1 SGHTA, CDR2 FQGNSA. Here the CDR3 reads CASSPRTTGDFGYTF. CDR3 DNA sequence: TGTGCCAGCAGCCCTCGTACGACAGGGGACTTTGGCTACACCTTC.

This sequence joins TRBV4-1 and TRBJ2-3, with TRBD2 matching 8 bases. CDR1 is MGHRA, CDR2 YSYEKL, per germline. The V segment lost 5 bases and the J segment 2 bases; nucleotides outside the gene matches: 9. The CDR3 runs 16 residues. Written as DNA, the CDR3 is TGCGCCAGCAGCGGCAGTTTAGCGGGGTTCACAGATACGCAGTATTTT. Translated: CASSGSLAGFTDTQYF.

This chain joins TRBV19 and TRBJ2-3; D is ambiguous. Germline V lookup: CDR1 LNHDA, CDR2 SQIVND (reference sequence). The V end was cut by 5 bases, the J end by 1 base, with 7 bases between. The CDR3 consists of 13 residues. In DNA, the CDR3 is TGTGCCAGTAGTGTCACAGGCACAGATACGCAGTATTTT. This gives the protein CASSVTGTDTQYF.

The V and J genes are TRBV19 and TRBJ1-5; possibly TRBD1 for D (5 bases). Germline CDR1 LNHDA, CDR2 SQIVND (reference sequence). The CDR3 is made up of 14 amino acids. V shed 6 bases and J shed 2 bases, with 11 bases lying between them. Here the CDR3 DNA reads TGTGCCAGTAGGCAGACAGAGGGCAATCAGCCCCAGCATTTT. Its protein is CASRQTEGNQPQHF.

The chain employs TRBV7-6 and TRBJ2-2, with 7 bases aligning to TRBD1. Germline lookup yields CDR1 SGHVS and CDR2 FNYEAQ. The CDR3 is 17 residues long. The junction had 8 bases not matched to a gene; V was cut back by 0 bases and J by 4 bases. The CDR3 reads CASSLAGTEVGTGELFF. DNA for the CDR3: TGTGCCAGCAGCTTAGCCGGGACAGAAGTCGGCACCGGGGAGCTGTTTTTT.

The chain links TRBV7-8 to TRBJ1-4, with D tentatively TRBD1 (5 bases). CDR3 length: 16 amino acids. Germline CDR1 and CDR2: SGHVS and FQNEAQ. The ends were cut back, 4 bases at V and 4 bases at J, with 16 bases in the middle. The CDR3 DNA is TGTGCCAGCAGCTCCGCGGTGACAGACTTTAATGAAAAACTGTTTTTT. It specifies CASSSAVTDFNEKLFF.

The chain joins TRBV5-3 to TRBJ1-3; the D gene is possibly TRBD1 (6 bases). TRBV5-3 is recorded as an ORF, its role being uncertain. With 4 bases removed from V and 2 bases from J, the gap between germline ends came to 19 bases. The length of the CDR3 is 17 residues. CDR3 residues: CARSTSTGSGPGNTIYF. Written as DNA, the CDR3 is TGTGCCAGAAGCACGTCGACAGGATCCGGACCTGGAAACACCATATATTTT.

The chain links TRBV28 to TRBJ2-5, with 11 bases matching TRBD2. V dropped 5 bases and J dropped 2; count of bases not matched to a gene: 13. Germline loops: CDR1 MDHEN, CDR2 SYDVKM. The CDR3 loop spans 18 amino acids. As DNA, the CDR3 is TGTGCCAGCAGTCCCCAATCCTTAACTAGCGGGGGACAAGAGACCCAGTACTTC. This encodes CASSPQSLTSGGQETQYF.

This clone was seen a handful of times. This rearrangement joins TRBV4-1 to TRBJ2-3, with 9 bases fitting TRBD2. The CDR3 runs 17 residues. V gave up 0 bases and J gave up 4 bases; unmatched junction bases: 8. In germline, CDR1 is MGHRA, CDR2 YSYEKL. The CDR3 sequence: CASSQDRGSGSPDTQYF. The CDR3 bases are TGCGCCAGCAGCCAAGATCGAGGTAGCGGGAGCCCAGATACGCAGTATTTT.

The gene calls are TRBV2 and TRBJ1-1, with D maybe TRBD1 (5 bases). Trimming pared 6 bases from V and 1 base from J, leaving 18 bases between. The length of the CDR3 is 16 residues. Per germline, CDR1 SNHLY and CDR2 FYNNEI. The CDR3 region is CASRLEGRAGNTEAFF. In nucleotides, the CDR3 is TGTGCCAGCAGACTTGAGGGGAGGGCGGGGAACACTGAAGCTTTCTTT.

The chain carries TRBV5-6 and TRBJ1-1; tentatively, D is TRBD1 (6 bases). Trimming cost V 1 base and J 1 base, with 14 bases left between them. CDR3 length equals 16 residues. CDR1 and CDR2 from the germline V gene are SGHDT and YYEEEE. The CDR3 sequence is CASSLFQDRPNTEAFF. CDR3 nucleotides: TGTGCCAGCAGCTTGTTTCAGGACAGACCGAACACTGAAGCTTTCTTT. Using reference TRBV5-6 and TRBJ1-1 for the parts outside the CDR3, the full variable domain is DAGVTQSPTHLIKTRGQQVTLRCSPKSGHDTVSWYQQALGQGPQFIFQYYEEEERQRGNFPDRFSGHQFPNYSSELNVNALLLGDSALYLCASSLFQDRPNTEAFFGQGTRLTVV.

The chain uses TRBV5-4 and TRBJ2-7, with 7 bases aligning to TRBD1. V lost 5 bases and J lost 2; bases outside the gene matches: 7. This CDR3 comprises 14 residues. Germline values: CDR1 SGHNT, CDR2 YYREEE (reference sequence). For the CDR3, the DNA is TGTGCCAGCAGTCAACCGGGACAGACCTACGAGCAGTACTTC. It codes for CASSQPGQTYEQYF.

This chain connects TRBV6-5 to TRBJ1-2, with D possibly TRBD1 on 6 matching bases. Germline values: CDR1 MNHEY, CDR2 SVGAGI. The ends were cut back, 8 bases at V and 8 bases at J, with 12 bases in the middle. The CDR3 extends over 11 amino acids. In DNA form, the CDR3 reads TGTGCCAGCCGCCGTCAGGGGGGCTACACCTTC. Translation gives CASRRQGGYTF.